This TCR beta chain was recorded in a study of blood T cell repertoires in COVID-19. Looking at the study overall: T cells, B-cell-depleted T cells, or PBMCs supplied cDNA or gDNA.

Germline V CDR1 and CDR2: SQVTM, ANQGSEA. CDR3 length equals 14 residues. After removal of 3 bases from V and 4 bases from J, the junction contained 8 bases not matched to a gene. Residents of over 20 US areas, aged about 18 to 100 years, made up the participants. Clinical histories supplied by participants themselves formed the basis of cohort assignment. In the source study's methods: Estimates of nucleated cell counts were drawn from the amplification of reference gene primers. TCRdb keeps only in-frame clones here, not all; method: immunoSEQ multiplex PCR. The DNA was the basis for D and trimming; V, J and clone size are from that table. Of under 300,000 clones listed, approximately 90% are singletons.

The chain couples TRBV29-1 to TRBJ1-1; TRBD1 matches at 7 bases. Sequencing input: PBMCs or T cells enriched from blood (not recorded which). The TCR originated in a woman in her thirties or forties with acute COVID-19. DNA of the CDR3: TGCAGCGTTGATGGGGACAGTGTATTCACTGAAGCTTTCTTT. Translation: CSVDGDSVFTEAFF.